What follows describes a single T cell receptor beta chain. The data derive from a study of blood T cell repertoires in COVID-19. Germline CDR1 MGHRA, CDR2 YSYEKL. The CDR3 has 16 residues. Between the trimmed V and J ends, which lost 0 bases and 5 bases, there was a span of 13 bases. Repertoires were generated with immunoSEQ multiplex PCR, while TCRdb's copy carries only in-frame clones and drops some. The sample contains tens of thousands of clones, over 90% of which appear only once. This clonotype was sampled from a human donor in a cohort sampled during active COVID-19. Source material: peripheral blood. The chain is built from TRBV4-1 and TRBJ2-2, with a tentative D call TRBD1 (6 bases). The chain's CDR3 is CASSQDTTGRTGELFF. In DNA form, the CDR3 reads TGCGCCAGCAGCCAAGATACCACAGGGCGGACCGGGGAGCTGTTTTTT.